This T cell receptor beta chain originates from a study of T cell responses to AZD1222 COVID-19 vaccine. Overall study findings and caveats: The breadth and depth of Spike-specific TCRs increased once two AZD1222 doses had been given. Mapped onto spike, vaccine-associated CD4 TCRs spanned it and were dominant at 160-218 and 743-854. Scientists sampled the repertoires only once the peak T cell response had passed. A mostly white British donor set with more females was recruited, and clonal diversity was possibly underestimated.

Method: immunoSEQ multiplex PCR; TCRdb's copy keeps in-frame clones and lacks some. The table has just under 150,000 clones, about 82% seen once. As concerns this clone: Its matching antigen is unknown.

The origin of this receptor is an adult who received the AZD1222 COVID-19 vaccine. This specimen consisted of peripheral blood, obtained 28 days after the second AZD1222 dose.

The CDR3 protein is CASSGSSGYNEQFF. Written as DNA, the CDR3 is TGTGCCAGCAGTGGTAGTAGCGGCTACAATGAGCAGTTCTTC. The chain uses TRBV2 and TRBJ2-1, with D tentatively TRBD2 (6 bases). V was clipped by 4 bases and J by 3 bases, with 10 bases between them. The germline gives CDR1 SNHLY, CDR2 FYNNEI. This CDR3 is 14 amino acids long.